Below are 4 T cell receptor beta chains sequenced from a single sample in a study of cytomegalovirus exposure and HLA in healthy donors. PCR amplification relied on 60 Vbeta primers (plus 13 Jbeta primers). Data came from immunoSEQ multiplex PCR; TCRdb stores just in-frame clones and leaves some out. The data hold roughly 160,000 clones, with roughly 75% observed a single time. Sample: PBMCs. These receptors came from a woman between 40 and 55 years old in good health and CMV-seropositive.

The chain couples TRBV19 to TRBJ1-1; D gene unclear. The CDR3 runs to 13 residues. The germline V gene encodes CDR1 LNHDA and CDR2 SQIVND (reference sequence). V was shortened by 8 bases and J by 1 base, with 11 bases between the two germline ends. CDR3 sequence reads: CASLPDRNTEAFF. The CDR3 DNA sequence: TGTGCCAGTTTACCAGATCGGAACACTGAAGCTTTCTTT.

The rearrangement uses TRBV5-4 and TRBJ1-3; 9 nucleotides agree with TRBD1. Germline loops: CDR1 SGHNT, CDR2 YYREEE (reference sequence). V was clipped by 0 bases and J by 3 bases; unmatched bases: 1. The CDR3 has 15 amino acids. CDR3 nucleotides: TGTGCCAGCAGCTTGGGACAGGGGGGTGGAAACACCATATATTTT. Protein: CASSLGQGGGNTIYF.

This clone has a handful of counts. V usage is TRBV2 and J usage is TRBJ1-1; D perhaps matches TRBD1 (5 bases). V was cut by 10 bases and J by 0 bases, with 18 bases left in between. This CDR3 comprises 15 residues. Germline V gene data show CDR1 as SNHLY and CDR2 as FYNNEI. The CDR3 protein is CAKQVGDTMNTEAFF. CDR3 DNA: TGTGCCAAGCAGGTAGGGGATACCATGAACACTGAAGCTTTCTTT.

CDR3 coding DNA: TGTGCCAGCAGCCAAGATTGGCCTCTTATTACGGGGAGGGGGAACATTCAGTACTTC. Translated: CASSQDWPLITGRGNIQYF. The chain uses TRBV4-2 and TRBJ2-4; D might be TRBD2 (7 bases). The CDR3 runs 19 residues. Germline V CDR1 and CDR2: LGHNA, YNFKEQ. V was clipped by 0 bases and J by 7 bases, with 25 bases between them.